These T cell receptor beta chains were read from a single sample in a study of long-term antiretroviral therapy in people with HIV. The data were produced by immunoSEQ multiplex PCR, yet TCRdb's version contains in-frame clones alone and is incomplete. The sample consists of roughly 19,000 clones, around 92% of them appearing once. Sequencing used unsorted PBMCs, obtained 4.4 years after starting antiretroviral therapy. These TCRs come from a woman aged 45-60 years with HIV. CDR3s include the opening cysteine and the closing phenylalanine or tryptophan. A D gene is named only where the DNA matches it firmly. Where a row states a size, it is once, few, many or the class of an expanded clone; other rows omit it.

>TRBV25-1|NA|TRBJ2-7|TRBD2
TGTGCCAGCAGTAGACCGACTAGCGCATACTCCTACGAGCAGTACTTC
CASSRPTSAYSYEQYF
>TRBV5-5|once|TRBJ2-6|NA
TGTGCCAGCAGCTTTCAGGGTTCTGGGGCCAACGTCCTGACTTTC
CASSFQGSGANVLTF
>TRBV5-1|NA|TRBJ2-5|TRBD1
TGCGCCAGCAGCTTGGGACAGGGGGTAAAGACCCAGTACTTC
CASSLGQGVKTQYF
>TRBV7-9|NA|TRBJ2-1|NA
TGTGCCAGCAGCCACGTGGGCAATGAGCAGTTCTTC
CASSHVGNEQFF
>TRBV7-1|NA|TRBJ2-2|NA
TGTGCCAGCAGCTTTTATGACGGCACCGGGGAGCTGTTTTTT
CASSFYDGTGELFF
>TRBV4-3|NA|TRBJ2-1|TRBD2
TGCGCCAGCAGCCAATCTTTAGCGGGGGGGCATCAGTTCTTC
CASSQSLAGGHQFF
>TRBV20-1|NA|TRBJ1-4|NA
TGCAGTGGGAACTTCAATGAAAAACTGTTTTTT
CSGNFNEKLFF
>TRBV5-4|NA|TRBJ2-7|TRBD2
TGTGCCAGCAGCTTGGGACTAGCGGGCGAACACTACGAGCAGTACTTC
CASSLGLAGEHYEQYF
>TRBV4-2|NA|TRBJ2-3|NA
TGTGCCAGCAGCCAGGCTTGGACTGGCACAGATACGCAGTATTTT
CASSQAWTGTDTQYF
>TRBV7-3|NA|TRBJ1-3|NA
TGTGCCAGCAGCTTAGGGGTGGGGGGTGGAAACACCATATATTTT
CASSLGVGGGNTIYF
>TRBV7-8|NA|TRBJ2-3|TRBD1
TGTGCCAGCAGCTTAAGACAGGGATTGGGTGATACGCAGTATTTT
CASSLRQGLGDTQYF
>TRBV15|NA|TRBJ2-5|NA
TGTGCCACCAGCGAGAGGCGTGGGGATCAAGAGACCCAGTACTTC
CATSERRGDQETQYF
>TRBV7-9|NA|TRBJ1-5|NA
TGTGCCAGCAGCTCCGACGAAGGGACGGCAGGCGATCAGCCCCAGCATTTT
CASSSDEGTAGDQPQHF
>TRBV7-2|NA|TRBJ2-3|NA
TGTGCCAGCAGCCCCGTTGGGGGGGCCACAGATACGCAGTATTTT
CASSPVGGATDTQYF
>TRBV4-3|NA|TRBJ2-1|NA
TGCGCCAGCAGCCAAGTCGGGATGACTACCGCTGAGCAGTTCTTC
CASSQVGMTTAEQFF
>TRBV27|once|TRBJ1-2|TRBD1
TGTGCCAGCAGTGAACCCGGGACAGGGAATGGCTACACCTTC
CASSEPGTGNGYTF
>TRBV5-6|NA|TRBJ2-7|NA
TGTGCCAGCAGCTTGTTCAACTCCTACGAGCAGTACTTC
CASSLFNSYEQYF
>TRBV5-1|NA|TRBJ2-5|NA
TGCGCCAGCAGCCCCCTCGGGGATCAGCAAGAGACCCAGTACTTC
CASSPLGDQQETQYF
>TRBV15|NA|TRBJ1-2|NA
TGTGCCACCAGCAGAGATACCCAGGGTAGCTATGGCTACACCTTC
CATSRDTQGSYGYTF
>TRBV4-2|NA|TRBJ2-1|NA
TGTGCCAGCAGCCAAGCGGAGTTGGAATACAATGAGCAGTTCTTC
CASSQAELEYNEQFF
>TRBV15|NA|TRBJ2-7|NA
TGTGCCACCACCCCGGACAGCGGGCTCGAGCAGTACTTC
CATTPDSGLEQYF
>TRBV4-2|NA|TRBJ2-5|NA
TGTGCCAGCAGCCAACGGCAGGGAGGCGGGGAGACCCAGTACTTC
CASSQRQGGGETQYF
>TRBV5-8|NA|TRBJ2-5|NA
TGTGCCAGCAGCTTGGTAGCCGCAGAGACCCAGTACTTC
CASSLVAAETQYF
>TRBV5-6|NA|TRBJ1-1|NA
TGTGCCAGCAGCTTGGCCTTACAGGTTGAAGCTTTCTTT
CASSLALQVEAFF
>TRBV19|NA|TRBJ2-3|TRBD2
TGTGCCAGTACCGGACTAGCGGGGCTAACAGATACGCAGTATTTT
CASTGLAGLTDTQYF
>TRBV7-2|NA|TRBJ1-4|NA
TGTGCCAGCAGCTTAATGGTTCTGACAGGCCAAAATGAAAAACTGTTTTTT
CASSLMVLTGQNEKLFF
>TRBV7-6|few|TRBJ2-3|NA
TGTGCCAGCAGCTTAGGATACACAGATACGCAGTATTTT
CASSLGYTDTQYF
>TRBV27|NA|TRBJ2-7|TRBD1
TGTGCCAGCAGCCCGCCCGACAGGGTGGGTTACGAGCAGTACTTC
CASSPPDRVGYEQYF
>TRBV12-5|medium-sized|TRBJ1-1|TRBD1
TGTGCTAGTGGTCCCGGACAGGGAAAGACTGAAGCTTTCTTT
CASGPGQGKTEAFF
>TRBV19|NA|TRBJ1-2|NA
TGTGCCAGTAGTATTCAGGGCGCCTATGGCTACACCTTC
CASSIQGAYGYTF
>TRBV19|NA|TRBJ2-1|NA
TGTGCCAGTAATGCTAGGGCCCGGGGCGATGAGCAGTTCTTC
CASNARARGDEQFF
>TRBV5-1|NA|TRBJ1-1|NA
TGCGCCAGCAGCAACAACGGCAACACTGAAGCTTTCTTT
CASSNNGNTEAFF
>TRBV6-4|NA|TRBJ1-1|NA
TGTGCCAGCAGTGACGGGGGGGGGACTGAAGCTTTCTTT
CASSDGGGTEAFF
>TRBV4-2|few|TRBJ1-1|NA
TGTGCCAGCAGCCGAGAGGGGAGTGAAGCTTTCTTT
CASSREGSEAFF
>TRBV2|NA|TRBJ1-5|NA
TGTGCCAGCAGTGTTTCCGGATACAATCAGCCCCAGCATTTT
CASSVSGYNQPQHF
>TRBV2|NA|TRBJ2-1|TRBD1
TGTGCCAGCTTCAGGGGGCCCCCTCACCAGAGCTCCTACAATGAGCAGTTCTTC
CASFRGPPHQSSYNEQFF
>TRBV15|NA|TRBJ1-4|TRBD1
TGTGCCACCAGCGAAGGACAGGGGCGTGAAAAACTGTTTTTT
CATSEGQGREKLFF
>TRBV5-5|NA|TRBJ1-4|TRBD1
TGTGCCAGCAGCAAGGACAGGACGAATGAAAAACTGTTTTTT
CASSKDRTNEKLFF
>TRBV6-5|NA|TRBJ2-1|TRBD2
TGTGCCAGCAGTTACGGGGCGGGGGGCTCCTACAATGAGCAGTTCTTC
CASSYGAGGSYNEQFF
>TRBV29-1|NA|TRBJ2-3|NA
TGCAGCGTTGACGGGGCTAGCACAGATACGCAGTATTTT
CSVDGASTDTQYF
>TRBV15|NA|TRBJ1-2|NA
TGTGCCACCAGCAGAGATAGGCAGTCCCATGGCTACACCTTC
CATSRDRQSHGYTF
>TRBV5-1|NA|TRBJ2-3|NA
TGCGCCAGCAGCTTGGGCATTTGGGGGACCACAGATACGCAGTATTTT
CASSLGIWGTTDTQYF
>TRBV7-9|NA|TRBJ2-7|NA
TGTGCCAGCAGCCCACTTTACTTATCCTACGAGCAGTACTTC
CASSPLYLSYEQYF
>TRBV6-1|NA|TRBJ2-3|TRBD2
TGTGCCAGCAGTGAGAGGACTAGCGGGGGGATCACAGATACGCAGTATTTT
CASSERTSGGITDTQYF
>TRBV5-6|once|TRBJ2-3|NA
TGTGCCAGCAGCTTGGAGGGGCCGGGGGCAGATACGCAGTATTTT
CASSLEGPGADTQYF
>TRBV30|once|TRBJ1-1|NA
TGTGCCTGGGGCATGGGGGTGGGCACTGAAGCTTTCTTT
CAWGMGVGTEAFF
>TRBV12-5|NA|TRBJ2-2|NA
TGTGCTAGTGGTTTGGAGGCGGCCGGGGGCACCGGGGAGCTGTTTTTT
CASGLEAAGGTGELFF
>TRBV6-5|NA|TRBJ1-3|NA
TGTGCCAGCAGTTACGGCAGGGTCTCTGGAAACACCATATATTTT
CASSYGRVSGNTIYF
>TRBV2|NA|TRBJ1-1|NA
TGTGCCAGCAGGGCCGTGCTGGGGCGCGGTACTGAAGCTTTCTTT
CASRAVLGRGTEAFF
>TRBV4-1|NA|TRBJ2-1|NA
TGCGCCAGCAGCCAAGATGAGGGACCTCGGAATGAGCAGTTCTTC
CASSQDEGPRNEQFF
>TRBV15|few|TRBJ2-2|NA
TGTGCCACCAGCAGAGATCTCGTCGGGGAGCTGTTTTTT
CATSRDLVGELFF
>TRBV12-5|NA|TRBJ2-7|NA
TGTGCTAGTGGTTCCGGACGACCGGGACTGCTGAGCTCCTACGAGCAGTACTTC
CASGSGRPGLLSSYEQYF
>TRBV12-5|NA|TRBJ2-1|NA
TGTGCTAGTGGTTCGATATACAATGAGCAGTTCTTC
CASGSIYNEQFF